Listed below are T cell receptor beta chains from one sample, sequenced in a study of blood T cell repertoires in COVID-19. TCRdb's table, derived via immunoSEQ multiplex PCR, lists solely in-frame clones and lacks some. Of just under 100,000 clones listed, around 83% were seen once; the top ten hold 10% to 15%. The sample taken for sequencing was peripheral blood. Source of these receptors: a woman in her fifties or sixties in a cohort sampled during active or convalescent COVID-19. CDR3s leave out the opening cysteine and the closing phenylalanine or tryptophan. A D gene is named only where the DNA matches it firmly.

>.|TRBJ1-6|14|TRBV7-2
ASSSSRIGNGSPLH
>.|TRBJ1-1|10|TRBV28
ASSLSSYEAF
>TRBD1|TRBJ1-3|13|TRBV6-9
ASRPQDREGNTIY
>TRBD2|TRBJ2-5|16|TRBV2
ASSPGVTSGGLQETQY
>TRBD1|TRBJ1-2|14|TRBV18
ASSPMIRTGDYGYT
>TRBD2|TRBJ2-2|14|TRBV24-1
ATSDPSGRSVGELF
>TRBD2|TRBJ2-7|14|TRBV4-1
ASSQEGLAGRYEQY
>.|TRBJ1-3|13|TRBV6-5
ASNPDGLSGNTIY
>.|TRBJ1-3|13|TRBV7-8
ASSLPGSSGNTIY
>TRBD1|TRBJ1-5|13|TRBV2
ASRGTGGGNQPQH
>.|TRBJ2-5|13|TRBV19
ASRRTATPQETQY
>.|TRBJ1-2|12|TRBV7-9
ASSPRTVNYGYT
>TRBD2|TRBJ2-1|14|TRBV5-1
ASSFRAGGTYNEQF
>.|TRBJ1-6|13|TRBV27
ASSAFGGGNSPLH
>.|TRBJ1-1|10|TRBV5-1
ASSPPDTEAF
>.|TRBJ1-4|11|TRBV24-1
ATSGRANEKLF
>TRBD2|TRBJ2-7|14|TRBV4-1
ASSQDKGASGYEQY
>.|TRBJ2-1|11|TRBV11-2
ASSSGAYNEQF
>.|TRBJ1-2|12|TRBV3-1/TRBV3-2
ASSHHQVGSGYT
>TRBD1|TRBJ2-2|13|TRBV5-4
ASSTNRGRAGELF
>TRBD1|TRBJ1-5|11|TRBV12-3/TRBV12-4
ASSSDRGQPQH
>.|TRBJ1-2|10|TRBV6-5
ASRFGRNGYT
>TRBD1|TRBJ2-7|12|TRBV6-5
ASSYSGTGVEQY
>.|TRBJ2-7|11|TRBV6-1
ASSEPLSYEQY
>.|TRBJ2-2|10|TRBV27
ASSFVVGELF
>TRBD2|TRBJ2-7|14|TRBV11-2
ASSRGGGRTSYEQY
>TRBD1|TRBJ1-5|16|TRBV15
ATSRDLTGTGGRQPQH
>.|TRBJ2-7|14|TRBV11-2
ASSFLIRSRGYEQY
>TRBD2|TRBJ2-3|15|TRBV9
ASSVRPGLAGRDTQY
>.|TRBJ2-7|12|TRBV11-2
ASSLGDIVYEQY
>TRBD2|TRBJ2-3|13|TRBV7-3
ASSLSGGPSDTQY
>TRBD2|TRBJ2-1|13|TRBV9
ASSVRVAGGDEQF
>.|TRBJ2-2|12|TRBV30
AWSSYRDTGELF
>.|TRBJ1-1|12|TRBV3-1/TRBV3-2
ASSQDQANTEAF
>.|TRBJ2-7|13|TRBV11-2
ASSLRLGDTHEQY
>.|TRBJ1-1|11|TRBV12-3/TRBV12-4
ASSFTENTEAF
>.|TRBJ1-3|13|TRBV9
ASSPGASSGNTIY
>.|TRBJ2-7|9|TRBV6-1
ASSETGEQY
>.|TRBJ1-1|10|TRBV4-1
ASSQSPAEAF
>TRBD1|TRBJ2-1|14|TRBV3-1/TRBV3-2
ASSLGQGVAYNEQF
>TRBD2|TRBJ2-3|14|TRBV9
ASSVNPAGGRDTQY
>.|TRBJ2-5|12|TRBV5-5
ASSLTGTQETQY
>.|TRBJ1-5|13|TRBV11-2
ASSPDPGINQPQH
>.|TRBJ2-5|12|TRBV21-1
ASSKKRGRETQY
>.|TRBJ2-2|11|TRBV6-5
ASSLLYTGELF
>.|TRBJ2-7|12|TRBV11-2
ASSSGYTDPTQY
>.|TRBJ1-3|12|TRBV3-1/TRBV3-2
ASSHRGSGNTIY
>TRBD1|TRBJ2-1|14|TRBV28
ASSSVRTGLNNEQF
>.|TRBJ2-5|12|TRBV27
ASSLSAGMETQY
>TRBD1|TRBJ2-3|14|TRBV2
ASSARQGHITDTQY
>TRBD2|TRBJ2-7|13|TRBV28
ASSLSSGPYYEQY
>TRBD1|TRBJ1-6|13|TRBV30
AWSGGQGDNSPLH
>.|TRBJ2-5|11|TRBV18
ASSLTGRETQY
>.|TRBJ2-7|11|TRBV5-1
ASSNRGGDEQY
>TRBD1|TRBJ2-7|10|TRBV28
ASRRTGYEQY
>.|TRBJ2-6|13|TRBV6-5
ASSYVGAGANVLT
>.|TRBJ1-2|12|TRBV28
ASTMWGPNYGYT
>TRBD1|TRBJ1-1|13|TRBV5-1
ASTGGTGAGTEAF
>.|TRBJ2-1|9|TRBV30
AWSGSGQQF
>TRBD1|TRBJ1-1|13|TRBV27
ASSLSGTGNTEAF